This entry is about one T cell receptor beta chain. Original data processing: The assay estimated nucleated cells by amplifying reference gene primers. Profiling relied on immunoSEQ multiplex PCR, and the TCRdb table lists in-frame clones only, not all of them. V, J and clone size reflect that table, while D and trimming were determined from the DNA. Of about 84,000 clones in the sample, more than 75% were seen once. The length of the CDR3 is 14 residues. The V and J ends lost 2 bases and 9 bases respectively, with 16 bases between them. Germline V CDR1 and CDR2: SGHVS, FQNEAQ. The sample is drawn from a study of blood T cell repertoires in COVID-19. In the study overall: Sites in the United States, Italy and Spain provided acute and convalescent COVID-19 samples.

J is TRBJ2-5 and V is TRBV7-8; D perhaps matches TRBD1 (5 bases). This TCR came from a man in his 70s with acute or convalescent COVID-19. Sequenced input: peripheral blood. The CDR3 DNA is TGTGCCAGCAGCTTATTCGCCCACCCGACAGCCCAGTACTTC. Its protein product is CASSLFAHPTAQYF.